This TCR beta chain was recorded in a study of blood T cell repertoires in COVID-19. Overall study: Samples of COVID-19 (acute and convalescent) were obtained from the United States, Italy and Spain.

This clone was recorded a few times. The table came from immunoSEQ multiplex PCR; TCRdb's copy has only in-frame clones and leaves some out. Among approximately 230,000 clones listed, around 85% were seen once. The V gene's germline CDR1 is MNHEY and CDR2 SVGAGI. This CDR3 comprises 15 residues. V was shortened by 9 bases and J by 8 bases, with 22 bases between the two germline ends. The clonotype comes from an elderly man with acute or convalescent COVID-19. Material for sequencing was peripheral blood. This chain joins TRBV6-5 and TRBJ1-4, with a weak D call TRBD1 (5 bases). Written as DNA, the CDR3 is TGTGCCAGTCTTAACCTCGACAGAGGATACGAAAAACTGTTTTTT. This encodes CASLNLDRGYEKLFF.